This is a list of T cell receptor beta chains from one sample in a study of regulatory T cells in long-lasting Graves disease. TCRdb reprocessed the multiplex PCR reads with MiXCR, giving one entry per CDR3 protein. The sample carries about 420,000 distinct CDR3 sequences, around 24% recorded once. The sequencing used peripheral blood mononuclear cells (PBMCs), collected when the disease was refractory, from a patient treated with antithyroid drugs. The receptor source for this set is a female donor with Graves disease. Both conserved end residues are part of each CDR3. The D gene is left open where the match is weak. Part of the rows lack a size; the others show once, few, many or a class for expanded clones.

v_call	clone_size	d_call	j_call	cdr3_aa	cdr3_nt
TRBV27	many	-	TRBJ2-2	CASSLRASVVTGELFF	TGTGCCAGCAGTTTACGCGCCTCAGTGGTGACCGGGGAGCTGTTTTTT
TRBV7-3	-	TRBD1	TRBJ2-2	CASSPNRGAGELFF	TGTGCCAGCAGCCCCAACAGGGGCGCCGGGGAGCTGTTTTTT
TRBV19	few	-	TRBJ1-2	CASSKDLNTVYGYTF	TGTGCCAGTAGTAAAGATCTTAACACGGTCTATGGCTACACCTTC
TRBV28	many	TRBD1	TRBJ2-7	CASSPWTGGSYEQYF	TGTGCCAGCAGTCCTTGGACAGGGGGCTCCTACGAGCAGTACTTC
TRBV20-1	few	TRBD1	TRBJ2-5	CSAPTGARETQYF	TGCAGTGCACCTACAGGGGCCCGGGAGACCCAGTACTTC
TRBV29-1	few	TRBD1	TRBJ2-2	CSAEQGATTGELFF	TGCAGCGCGGAACAGGGGGCGACCACCGGGGAGCTGTTTTTT
TRBV2	many	TRBD2	TRBJ2-7	CASIYGPGGSYEQYF	TGTGCCAGCATCTACGGGCCGGGAGGCTCCTACGAGCAGTACTTC
TRBV10-3	many	TRBD2	TRBJ2-7	CAISETSGREEQYF	TGTGCCATCAGTGAAACTAGCGGGAGAGAGGAGCAGTACTTC
TRBV2	many	-	TRBJ2-5	CASRLGETQYF	TGTGCCAGCCGTCTCGGGGAGACCCAGTACTTC
TRBV6-4	-	-	TRBJ2-7	CASSRDPGGHEQYF	TGTGCCAGCAGCCGGGACCCCGGCGGCCACGAGCAGTACTTC
TRBV29-1	-	TRBD1	TRBJ1-2	CSASMDRASGYTF	TGCAGCGCCTCTATGGACAGGGCGAGCGGCTACACCTTC
TRBV2	-	-	TRBJ2-7	CASSEARGLGLYEQYF	TGTGCCAGCAGTGAAGCGAGGGGTCTAGGTCTCTACGAGCAGTACTTC
TRBV20-1	-	-	TRBJ1-1	CSAPNSLQVGTEAFF	TGCAGTGCTCCTAACTCCCTGCAGGTGGGCACTGAAGCTTTCTTT
TRBV5-1	-	-	TRBJ2-3	CASSVGQRGTDTQYF	TGTGCCAGCAGCGTAGGGCAGCGAGGCACAGATACGCAGTATTTT
TRBV6-1	many	-	TRBJ2-5	CASSIAVPETQYF	TGTGCCAGCAGTATTGCCGTTCCAGAGACCCAGTACTTC
TRBV7-2	-	-	TRBJ2-7	CARSPLVGGHEQYF	TGTGCCCGCAGCCCTTTAGTAGGGGGGCACGAGCAGTACTTC
TRBV30	few	-	TRBJ1-2	CAWSVGDSYGYTF	TGTGCCTGGAGTGTCGGCGATTCCTATGGCTACACCTTC
TRBV15	few	TRBD1	TRBJ2-5	CATSGRQGATETQYF	TGTGCCACCAGCGGAAGACAGGGGGCAACAGAGACCCAGTACTTC
TRBV10-3	-	TRBD2	TRBJ2-5	CAISEALAGVGQETQYF	TGTGCCATCAGTGAGGCACTAGCGGGAGTTGGGCAAGAGACCCAGTACTTC
TRBV18	few	-	TRBJ1-2	CASSPLPQGDGGYTF	TGTGCCAGCTCGCCGCTCCCACAGGGCGATGGTGGCTACACCTTC
TRBV12-3/TRBV12-4	many	TRBD1	TRBJ2-7	CASTQDRVGSYEQYF	TGTGCCAGCACCCAAGACAGGGTCGGGTCCTACGAGCAGTACTTC
TRBV5-1	few	TRBD1	TRBJ1-1	CASSLGGDRHHTEAFF	TGCGCCAGCAGCTTGGGAGGGGACAGGCACCACACTGAAGCTTTCTTT
TRBV10-3	few	-	TRBJ2-2	CAISVTRTGELFF	TGTGCCATCAGTGTAACGCGAACCGGGGAGCTGTTTTTT
TRBV6-1	-	-	TRBJ2-3	CASGWPDTQYF	TGTGCCAGCGGGTGGCCAGATACGCAGTATTTT
TRBV9	many	-	TRBJ1-4	CASSEGDTDEKLFF	TGTGCCAGCAGCGAGGGGGATACGGATGAAAAACTGTTTTTT
TRBV5-5	-	-	TRBJ2-5	CASSPLRGTETQYF	TGTGCCAGCAGCCCCTTAAGAGGGACAGAGACCCAGTACTTC
TRBV28	-	-	TRBJ1-1	CASSDRQNTEAFF	TGTGCCAGCAGTGATCGACAGAACACTGAAGCTTTCTTT
TRBV6-1	-	TRBD1	TRBJ1-5	CASSRGTGTGNQPQHF	TGTGCCAGCAGTAGGGGGACAGGGACGGGCAATCAGCCCCAGCATTTT
TRBV28	many	TRBD2	TRBJ2-7	CASSFPVAGTAHEQYF	TGTGCCAGCAGTTTCCCTGTAGCGGGCACTGCCCACGAGCAGTACTTC
TRBV2	many	-	TRBJ2-3	CASSEGSNTDTQYF	TGTGCCAGCAGTGAGGGATCGAACACAGATACGCAGTATTTT
TRBV6-5	few	TRBD2	TRBJ2-7	CASSYSPRSGSFSYEQYF	TGTGCCAGCAGTTACTCGCCTCGAAGCGGGAGCTTTTCCTACGAGCAGTACTTC
TRBV2	many	-	TRBJ2-5	CASSDFGGELF	TGTGCCAGCAGTGACTTTGGCGGGGAGCTTTTC
TRBV5-1	many	-	TRBJ1-4	CASSATATNEKLFF	TGCGCCAGCAGCGCGACGGCAACTAATGAAAAACTGTTTTTT
TRBV7-2	-	TRBD1	TRBJ2-1	CASPNRGWASEKDNEQFF	TGTGCCAGCCCTAACAGGGGGTGGGCCTCGGAGAAGGACAATGAGCAGTTCTTC
TRBV5-1	many	-	TRBJ1-1	CASSLGGVRTEAFF	TGCGCCAGCAGCTTGGGAGGTGTACGGACTGAAGCTTTCTTT
TRBV5-1	many	-	TRBJ2-2	CASSLGQTGELFF	TGCGCCAGCAGCTTGGGCCAAACCGGGGAGCTGTTTTTT
TRBV7-8	-	TRBD2	TRBJ2-7	CASRPGASGYEQYF	TGTGCCAGCAGGCCCGGGGCTAGCGGATACGAGCAGTACTTC
TRBV20-1	few	-	TRBJ1-5	CSARRPGWSNQPQHF	TGCAGTGCTAGAAGACCTGGTTGGAGCAATCAGCCCCAGCATTTT
TRBV28	many	-	TRBJ2-7	CASSTGHTYEQYF	TGTGCCAGCAGTACGGGACATACCTACGAGCAGTACTTC
TRBV2	many	-	TRBJ1-1	CASRVPGSVNTEAFF	TGTGCCAGCAGAGTACCAGGGTCAGTAAACACTGAAGCTTTCTTT
TRBV6-2/TRBV6-3	-	TRBD2	TRBJ2-1	CASSLSKPGLAGVNEQFF	TGTGCCAGCAGTTTGAGCAAACCGGGACTAGCGGGAGTCAATGAGCAGTTCTTC
TRBV6-9	many	-	TRBJ1-5	CASSYVGGPQPQHF	TGTGCCAGCAGTTACGTTGGCGGACCTCAGCCCCAGCATTTT
TRBV18	-	-	TRBJ2-5	CASSQTTIGETQYF	TGTGCCAGCTCACAAACGACTATCGGAGAGACCCAGTACTTC
TRBV7-9	few	-	TRBJ2-7	CASSSSTLPLGEQYF	TGTGCCAGCAGCTCCAGCACCTTACCCCTGGGAGAGCAGTACTTC
TRBV27	many	TRBD2	TRBJ2-7	CASSPALSGRWYEQYF	TGTGCCAGCAGTCCCGCTCTTAGCGGGAGGTGGTACGAGCAGTACTTC
TRBV7-7	few	-	TRBJ2-6	CASKGGSPGGGANVLTF	TGTGCTAGCAAGGGGGGCTCCCCCGGCGGTGGGGCCAACGTCCTGACTTTC
TRBV7-2	-	-	TRBJ1-4	CASSQAWGRGVEKLFF	TGTGCCAGCAGCCAAGCGTGGGGCCGGGGAGTGGAAAAACTGTTTTTT
TRBV12-3/TRBV12-4	many	-	TRBJ2-7	CASGASSHYEQYF	TGTGCCAGCGGGGCTAGTTCGCACTACGAGCAGTACTTC
TRBV7-2	few	-	TRBJ1-2	CASAPTDSYGYTF	TGTGCCAGCGCCCCTACCGATAGCTATGGCTACACCTTC
TRBV10-3	-	-	TRBJ1-2	CAISDNLGNYGYTF	TGTGCCATCAGTGATAACCTTGGCAACTATGGCTACACCTTC
TRBV2	-	-	TRBJ1-4	CASRKTARGEKLFF	TGTGCCAGCAGGAAGACGGCCCGGGGGGAAAAACTGTTTTTT
TRBV6-2/TRBV6-3	many	TRBD1	TRBJ1-5	CASSYLDRGGGNQPQHF	TGTGCCAGCAGTTACCTTGACAGGGGAGGCGGCAATCAGCCCCAGCATTTT
TRBV7-9	-	-	TRBJ2-4	CASSLAPWGTLAKNIQYF	TGTGCCAGCAGCTTAGCTCCTTGGGGGACCCTAGCCAAAAACATTCAGTACTTC
TRBV11-1	few	TRBD1	TRBJ1-1	CASSWDRVAFF	TGTGCCAGCAGCTGGGACAGGGTGGCTTTCTTT
TRBV5-1	many	TRBD1	TRBJ2-4	CASGGQDGIQYF	TGCGCCAGCGGGGGACAGGATGGCATTCAGTACTTC
TRBV6-1	many	-	TRBJ2-7	CASSGWGYEQYF	TGTGCCAGCAGTGGGTGGGGCTACGAGCAGTACTTC
TRBV28	few	-	TRBJ2-7	CASGRRGANPYEQYF	TGTGCCAGCGGTCGAAGGGGGGCGAATCCATACGAGCAGTACTTC
TRBV11-2	many	-	TRBJ1-5	CASSLDPLGNQPQHF	TGTGCCAGCAGCTTAGATCCTTTAGGCAATCAGCCCCAGCATTTT
TRBV5-1	few	-	TRBJ1-1	CASSLADGGWLNTEAFF	TGCGCCAGCAGCTTGGCCGACGGCGGTTGGTTGAACACTGAAGCTTTCTTT
TRBV5-1	-	-	TRBJ2-1	CASSFRQPSYNEQFF	TGCGCCAGCAGCTTCCGACAGCCCTCCTACAATGAGCAGTTCTTC